A selection of T cell receptor beta chains follows, all from one sample in a study of cytomegalovirus exposure and HLA in healthy donors. The method was immunoSEQ multiplex PCR; TCRdb's version includes in-frame clones alone and lacks a portion of them. Found here are 95,000 to 150,000 clones, less than 20% of them singletons; the top ten hold 1.9%. Sequencing was carried out using PBMCs. The receptor set was obtained from a young woman in good health and CMV-seronegative. Both conserved end residues are part of each CDR3. The D gene is left open where the match is weak. For some rows the clone size is stated as once, few or many, or as a class when expanded; others skip it.

D: .; J: TRBJ1-1; V: TRBV18; size: few; DNA: TGTGCCAGCTCCGTAACAGGGAACACTGAAGCTTTCTTT; CDR3: CASSVTGNTEAFF
D: TRBD2; J: TRBJ2-1; V: TRBV5-4; size: .; DNA: TGTGCCAGCAGCTTGGGACTAGCATCCACCGACGAGCAGTTCTTC; CDR3: CASSLGLASTDEQFF
D: TRBD2; J: TRBJ2-1; V: TRBV5-1; size: few; DNA: TGCGCCAGCAGCTTTCAGCGGGGGGGCTACAATGAGCAGTTCTTC; CDR3: CASSFQRGGYNEQFF
D: .; J: TRBJ1-2; V: TRBV19; size: .; DNA: TGTGCCAGTAGTGTAACAGGAGCCTATGGCTACACCTTC; CDR3: CASSVTGAYGYTF
D: .; J: TRBJ2-7; V: TRBV5-6; size: few; DNA: TGTGCCAGCAGCTTGGGGGGGAAAGGGGGCTACGAGCAGTACTTC; CDR3: CASSLGGKGGYEQYF
D: TRBD1; J: TRBJ1-2; V: TRBV9; size: .; DNA: TGTGCCAGCAGCGTAGGACAGGGCCCCCACTATGGCTACACCTTC; CDR3: CASSVGQGPHYGYTF
D: TRBD2; J: TRBJ2-3; V: TRBV27; size: .; DNA: TGTGCCAGCAGGAAACGACTAGCGGGAGCGACAGATACGCAGTATTTT; CDR3: CASRKRLAGATDTQYF
D: .; J: TRBJ1-5; V: TRBV9; size: few; DNA: TGTGCCAGCTGGGCGTGGGGTCTTCAAGGACAGTTTAGCAATCAGCCCCAGCATTTT; CDR3: CASWAWGLQGQFSNQPQHF
D: .; J: TRBJ1-1; V: TRBV27; size: few; DNA: TGTGCCAGCAGTTTATATCTTAGAAGCTCTGAAGCTTTCTTT; CDR3: CASSLYLRSSEAFF
D: .; J: TRBJ2-7; V: TRBV2; size: few; DNA: TGTGCCAGCAGTGTTGGGGCGAGGCCCTACGAGCAGTACTTC; CDR3: CASSVGARPYEQYF
D: .; J: TRBJ2-5; V: TRBV10-3; size: .; DNA: TGTGCCATCAGTGAGGCATGGGGCGGCCAAGAGACCCAGTACTTC; CDR3: CAISEAWGGQETQYF
D: TRBD2; J: TRBJ2-3; V: TRBV7-9; size: .; DNA: TGTGCCAGCAGCTTAGCAGCCGGGACTAAAGATCCAGATACGCAGTATTTT; CDR3: CASSLAAGTKDPDTQYF
D: TRBD1; J: TRBJ2-7; V: TRBV6-6; size: few; DNA: TGTGCCAGCAGTTCGGGACAGGGGGCTACGTACGAGCAGTACTTC; CDR3: CASSSGQGATYEQYF
D: .; J: TRBJ2-1; V: TRBV13; size: few; DNA: TGTGCCAGCAGACCCCCGCGGTCCCAAGAGCAGTTCTTC; CDR3: CASRPPRSQEQFF
D: TRBD2; J: TRBJ2-1; V: TRBV4-1; size: once; DNA: TGCGCCAGCAGCCAAGGGGGGGCTAGCGGGAGGGCCCTGTACAATGAGCAGTTCTTC; CDR3: CASSQGGASGRALYNEQFF
D: .; J: TRBJ1-2; V: TRBV5-8; size: .; DNA: TGTGCCAGCAGCTTGACCATAAGTGCAGGGGCACTTAACTATGGCTACACCTTC; CDR3: CASSLTISAGALNYGYTF
D: TRBD1; J: TRBJ1-6; V: TRBV15; size: few; DNA: TGTGCCACCAGCAGAGCCCAGGGGGCTAGGAATTCACCCCTCCACTTT; CDR3: CATSRAQGARNSPLHF
D: TRBD1; J: TRBJ2-2; V: TRBV27; size: .; DNA: TGTGCCAGCAGTAGACAGGGGGTTTCCACCGGGGAGCTGTTTTTT; CDR3: CASSRQGVSTGELFF
D: TRBD1; J: TRBJ1-3; V: TRBV5-1; size: few; DNA: TGCGCCAGCAGCCGTACCGGACAGGTGCTCTCTGGAAACACCATATATTTT; CDR3: CASSRTGQVLSGNTIYF
D: .; J: TRBJ1-1; V: TRBV9; size: .; DNA: TGTGCCAGCAGCGTATCGGGGGGGCCCACTGAAGCTTTCTTT; CDR3: CASSVSGGPTEAFF
D: TRBD2; J: TRBJ2-1; V: TRBV4-1; size: few; DNA: TGCGCCAGCAGCCAAGGGGACTACCTCGGTGAGCAGTTCTTC; CDR3: CASSQGDYLGEQFF
D: .; J: TRBJ1-1; V: TRBV11-2; size: .; DNA: TGTGCCAGCAGCCTCAATTTTGGAGGTGCGAACACTGAAGCTTTCTTT; CDR3: CASSLNFGGANTEAFF
D: .; J: TRBJ2-1; V: TRBV7-2; size: few; DNA: TGTGCCAGCAGCTCTTTTCCCAGGGTTGACAATGAGCAGTTCTTC; CDR3: CASSSFPRVDNEQFF
D: .; J: TRBJ1-4; V: TRBV7-2; size: .; DNA: TGTGCCAGCAGTCCCCGTGGGAGGGAGGAAGAAAAACTGTTTTTT; CDR3: CASSPRGREEEKLFF
D: .; J: TRBJ2-3; V: TRBV5-1; size: .; DNA: TGCGCCAGCAGAGACGGACAATACACAGATACGCAGTATTTT; CDR3: CASRDGQYTDTQYF
D: .; J: TRBJ1-2; V: TRBV7-9; size: .; DNA: TGTGCCAGCAGCGCGGACAGAGAGACCACCTATGGCTACACCTTC; CDR3: CASSADRETTYGYTF
D: .; J: TRBJ2-7; V: TRBV2; size: .; DNA: TGTGCCAGCAGTGAACCGGGGCTCGGCGGGGACCCCGAGCAGTACTTC; CDR3: CASSEPGLGGDPEQYF
D: TRBD2; J: TRBJ2-7; V: TRBV7-9; size: few; DNA: TGTGCCAGCTCGACGGGACTAGCGGGAGGGGAGCAGTACTTC; CDR3: CASSTGLAGGEQYF
D: TRBD2; J: TRBJ2-6; V: TRBV15; size: .; DNA: TGTGCCACCAGCAGCGAGACTAGCGGGGGCTCTGGGGCCAACGTCCTGACTTTC; CDR3: CATSSETSGGSGANVLTF
D: .; J: TRBJ1-2; V: TRBV19; size: .; DNA: TGTGCCAGTAGTCGACGTGGTGACAGCAACTATGGCTACACCTTC; CDR3: CASSRRGDSNYGYTF
D: .; J: TRBJ1-3; V: TRBV19; size: .; DNA: TGTGCCAGTAGTGCAACGGGTTTCTCTGGAAACACCATATATTTT; CDR3: CASSATGFSGNTIYF
D: TRBD1; J: TRBJ2-7; V: TRBV9; size: .; DNA: TGTGCCAGCAGCCAAGAGGGACAGGGGTTTTCCTACGAGCAGTACTTC; CDR3: CASSQEGQGFSYEQYF
D: TRBD1; J: TRBJ2-1; V: TRBV6-1; size: few; DNA: TGTGCCAGCAGTGAAGCCCGGACAGGGGAGTACAATGAGCAGTTCTTC; CDR3: CASSEARTGEYNEQFF
D: TRBD1; J: TRBJ2-6; V: TRBV9; size: .; DNA: TGTGCCAGCAGCGTAGCCGGTAGAGGGGGCGAAGCCAACGTCCTGACTTTC; CDR3: CASSVAGRGGEANVLTF
D: .; J: TRBJ2-7; V: TRBV2; size: .; DNA: TGTGCCAGCAGGGTAAGGTCGGGGATACTCTCCTACGAGCAGTACTTC; CDR3: CASRVRSGILSYEQYF
D: .; J: TRBJ1-3; V: TRBV27; size: .; DNA: TGTGCCAGCAGTCCGGTCGTCTCTGGAAACACCATATATTTT; CDR3: CASSPVVSGNTIYF
D: TRBD2; J: TRBJ2-1; V: TRBV29-1; size: .; DNA: TGCAGCGTTGGGGCTAGCGGGAGTTTCAATGAGCAGTTCTTC; CDR3: CSVGASGSFNEQFF
D: .; J: TRBJ2-3; V: TRBV2; size: .; DNA: TGTGCCAGCAGTGAACTCAGGGGCGGGCAGGGGGATACGCAGTATTTT; CDR3: CASSELRGGQGDTQYF
D: TRBD1; J: TRBJ1-6; V: TRBV2; size: few; DNA: TGTGCCAGCAGTTGGGACAGGGGCATCTATAATTCACCCCTCCACTTT; CDR3: CASSWDRGIYNSPLHF
D: .; J: TRBJ1-2; V: TRBV21-1; size: few; DNA: TGTGCCAGCAAAGCGGGAGGGAGGGACTATGGCTACACCTTC; CDR3: CASKAGGRDYGYTF
D: TRBD2; J: TRBJ2-7; V: TRBV5-1; size: .; DNA: TGCGCCAGCAGCCACTTGACTAGCGGGACTACCTACGAGCAGTACTTC; CDR3: CASSHLTSGTTYEQYF
D: .; J: TRBJ1-2; V: TRBV2; size: .; DNA: TGTGCCAGCAGTGGACAGAGCTCTAACTATGGCTACACCTTC; CDR3: CASSGQSSNYGYTF
D: .; J: TRBJ1-1; V: TRBV4-2; size: .; DNA: TGTGCCAGCAGCCCCAGCACAGGGTGGACTGAAGCTTTCTTT; CDR3: CASSPSTGWTEAFF
D: TRBD1; J: TRBJ2-5; V: TRBV10-3; size: .; DNA: TGTGCCATCAGTGAGTCGAAACCCGGGACAGGGGCTCAAGAGACCCAGTACTTC; CDR3: CAISESKPGTGAQETQYF
D: TRBD1; J: TRBJ1-1; V: TRBV5-4; size: few; DNA: TGTGCCAGCAGCTTGGCGGGACAGGGGGGAACTGAAGCTTTCTTT; CDR3: CASSLAGQGGTEAFF
D: TRBD1; J: TRBJ2-7; V: TRBV10-1; size: few; DNA: TGCGCCAGCAGGGGGGCCGGGACAGGGTCTTTCTACGAGCAGTACTTC; CDR3: CASRGAGTGSFYEQYF
D: TRBD1; J: TRBJ1-3; V: TRBV19; size: .; DNA: TGTGCCAGTAGTATACCAGGGGGCTCTGGAAACACCATATATTTT; CDR3: CASSIPGGSGNTIYF
D: TRBD2; J: TRBJ2-5; V: TRBV4-2; size: .; DNA: TGTGCCAGCAGCCACCGATCTAGCGGGGGTTTCGGGACCCAGTACTTC; CDR3: CASSHRSSGGFGTQYF